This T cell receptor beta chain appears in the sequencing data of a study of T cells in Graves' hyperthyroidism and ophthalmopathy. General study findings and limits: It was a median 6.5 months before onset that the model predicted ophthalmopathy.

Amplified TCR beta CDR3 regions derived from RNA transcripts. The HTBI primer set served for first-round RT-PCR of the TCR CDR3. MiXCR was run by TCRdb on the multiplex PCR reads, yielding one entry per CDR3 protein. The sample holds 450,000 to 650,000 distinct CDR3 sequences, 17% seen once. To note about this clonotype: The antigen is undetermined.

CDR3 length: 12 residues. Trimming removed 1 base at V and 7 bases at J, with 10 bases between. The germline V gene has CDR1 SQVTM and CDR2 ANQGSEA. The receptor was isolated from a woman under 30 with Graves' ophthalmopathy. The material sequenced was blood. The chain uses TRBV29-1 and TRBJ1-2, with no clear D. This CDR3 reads CSVEGGGPGYTF. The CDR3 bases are TGCAGCGTTGAAGGTGGTGGCCCTGGCTACACCTTC.